This TCR beta chain comes out of a study of T cell changes during pregnancy in multiple sclerosis. Clones were read by immunoSEQ multiplex PCR, and TCRdb kept only the in-frame ones, dropping some. The data show 90,000 to 100,000 clones, with 92% seen just once and more than 2% held by the top ten. The sequence came from a female donor in good health, enrolled as a control in a pregnancy study. The sequencing here drew on peripheral blood, taken after pregnancy.

In DNA, the CDR3 is TGTGCCAGCAGCCCGGGACACAGCTCCTACGAGCAGTACTTC. Protein product: CASSPGHSSYEQYF. This sequence joins TRBV6-1 and TRBJ2-7; a possible D gene is TRBD1 (6 bases). Germline V gene data show CDR1 as MNHNS and CDR2 as SASEGT. The CDR3 runs to 14 residues. V was clipped by 6 bases and J by 0 bases, with 12 bases between them.